The clone carrying this TCR beta chain appeared a few times. Its antigen is not identified. Donors each provided around 9 milliliters of peripheral blood. Primers used in a second PCR of roughly 7 to 11 cycles were a sample-barcoded 5' primer and a J-beta primer mix. MiXCR, applied by TCRdb to the 5' RACE reads, yields one record per CDR3 protein. The repertoire holds about 570,000 distinct CDR3 sequences, with roughly a quarter as singletons. This record comes from a study of blood T cells in healthy people across ages. The CDR3 runs 14 residues. Trimming cost V 2 bases and J 6 bases, with 14 bases left between them. In germline, CDR1 is DFQATT, CDR2 SNEGSKA (reference sequence). Study results and limitations: Unknown donor CMV status possibly confounded expanded clonotype changes.

The data also belong to a second study, concerning T cells of mothers and their children. That source adds: Donation involved three healthy Caucasian mothers and the six children that they had. cDNA was made from all extracted RNA, around 1.5 ug per 15 ul.

V and J are TRBV20-1 and TRBJ2-1; a weak D match, TRBD2 (6 bases). The source of this sequence is a boy aged 2 to 9 in good health. The sample was blood. CDR3 protein: CSARRTGLFNEQFF. The CDR3 region has the DNA TGCAGTGCTAGACGAACGGGACTCTTCAATGAGCAGTTCTTC.